This T cell receptor (beta chain) is drawn from a study of T cells after yellow fever vaccination. This clonotype has only a few counts. Using its own MiXCR run on the 5' RACE reads, TCRdb lists one record per CDR3 protein. The table lists around 250,000 distinct CDR3 sequences, around 5.3% of them singletons, with roughly 3.5% in the top ten. This sample comprised CD4+ T cells sorted from PBMCs, obtained on the day of the yellow fever booster vaccination. This TCR was sampled from a man younger than 35 who received the YFV17D yellow fever vaccine.

CDR3 amino acids: CASSRGAPKGTQYF. CDR3 in DNA: TGTGCCAGCAGCCGGGGGGCCCCTAAGGGTACGCAGTATTTT. The J gene is TRBJ2-3, the V gene TRBV7-2, with D possibly being TRBD2 (7 bases). CDR3 length: 14 residues. V lost 5 bases and J lost 8, with 17 bases in between. Germline CDR1 and CDR2: SGHTA and FQGNSA.